This T cell receptor (beta chain) was obtained from a study of blood T cell repertoires in COVID-19. Study details: The study drew acute and convalescent COVID-19 samples from the United States, Italy and Spain. From T cells, B-cell-depleted T cells, or PBMCs came the material, which was cDNA or gDNA.

Participants were aged roughly 18 to 90 years, lived in over 20 US areas, and enrolled virtually. Using immunoSEQ multiplex PCR, the repertoire was profiled, and TCRdb retains in-frame clones only, with some absent. The sample includes about 400,000 clones, 88% of them seen just once. The specimen was PBMCs or T cells enriched from blood (not recorded which). The sequence came from a woman aged 40 to 55 with acute COVID-19.

The CDR3 loop reads CASSQTWGDSPLHF. The CDR3 DNA reads as TGTGCCAGCAGCCAGACCTGGGGGGATTCACCCCTCCACTTT. J is TRBJ1-6 and V is TRBV3-1 (or the pseudogene TRBV3-2); tentative D call: TRBD1 (5 bases). Trimming took 3 bases from V and 8 from J, leaving 11 bases between them. Germline V gene sequence: CDR1 LGHDT, CDR2 YNNKEL (reference sequence). The CDR3 has 14 amino acids.